This TCR beta chain was profiled in a study of blood T cell repertoires in COVID-19. Whole-study context: Material from acute and convalescent COVID-19 was sourced from the United States, Italy and Spain. Sample material is recorded as cDNA or gDNA derived from T cells, B-cell-depleted T cells, or PBMCs.

As originally analysed: Using reference gene primer amplification, nucleated cell counts were estimated. Using immunoSEQ multiplex PCR, the repertoire was profiled, and TCRdb retains in-frame clones only, with some absent. That table supplies the V and J calls and clone size; D and trimming were determined from the DNA. The sample records about 93,000 clones, roughly 88% being singletons. Source material: peripheral blood. This receptor was identified in a human donor with active COVID-19. The donor label of this sample is uncertain.

The CDR3 region has the DNA TGTGCCAGTAGGGCCTCTGGAAACACCATATATTTT. Its protein product is CASRASGNTIYF. J is TRBJ1-3 and V is TRBV19; D gene uncertain. V shed 6 bases and J shed 0 bases, with 3 bases lying between them. The germline V gene has CDR1 LNHDA and CDR2 SQIVND (reference sequence). The CDR3 runs 12 residues. Full variable domain (remainder filled in from reference TRBV19 and TRBJ1-3): DGGITQSPKYLFRKEGQNVTLSCEQNLNHDAMYWYRQDPGQGLRLIYYSQIVNDFQKGDIAEGYSVSREKKESFPLTVTSAQKNPTAFYLCASRASGNTIYFGEGSWLTVV.